This TCR beta chain was sequenced in a study of vaccination and CD4 T cells after COVID-19. About this clonotype itself: Antigen unknown.

In germline, CDR1 is SGHTA, CDR2 FQGNSA. V lost 4 bases to trimming and J lost 7 bases, with 7 bases between them. The CDR3 runs 12 residues. Cultured CD4+ T-cell DNA underwent Oncomine TCR Beta short-read sequencing. Each CDR3 protein gets one entry after TCRdb re-called the PCR reads with MiXCR. The data contain about 7,500 distinct CDR3 sequences, roughly 50% of them seen just once; the ten biggest clones take up about a third. Treatment in this sample: 10-day PBMC culture with coronavirus spike peptide pools or control peptides (ViraFEST assay). One should note that the unexposed donor's CD4+ T cells were collected before the COVID-19 pandemic (2011-2018).

The sequence came from a human donor in good health. The specimen sequenced was CD4+ T cells from blood, cultured in vitro. V gene TRBV7-2 combines with J gene TRBJ2-2; the D is unclear. The CDR3 reads CASSSPVGELFF. In DNA form, the CDR3 reads TGTGCCAGCAGCTCACCCGTCGGGGAGCTGTTTTTT.